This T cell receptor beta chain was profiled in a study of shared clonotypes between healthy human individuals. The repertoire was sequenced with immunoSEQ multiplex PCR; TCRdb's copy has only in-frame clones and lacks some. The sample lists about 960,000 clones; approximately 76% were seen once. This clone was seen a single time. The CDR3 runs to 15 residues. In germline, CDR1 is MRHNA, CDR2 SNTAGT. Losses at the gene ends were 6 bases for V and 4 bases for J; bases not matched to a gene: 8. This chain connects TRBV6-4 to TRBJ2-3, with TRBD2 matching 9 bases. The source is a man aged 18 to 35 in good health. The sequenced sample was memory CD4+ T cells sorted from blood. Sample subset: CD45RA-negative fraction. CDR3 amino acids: CASRALSGGADTQYF. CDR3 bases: TGTGCCAGCAGGGCCCTTAGCGGGGGCGCAGATACGCAGTATTTT.